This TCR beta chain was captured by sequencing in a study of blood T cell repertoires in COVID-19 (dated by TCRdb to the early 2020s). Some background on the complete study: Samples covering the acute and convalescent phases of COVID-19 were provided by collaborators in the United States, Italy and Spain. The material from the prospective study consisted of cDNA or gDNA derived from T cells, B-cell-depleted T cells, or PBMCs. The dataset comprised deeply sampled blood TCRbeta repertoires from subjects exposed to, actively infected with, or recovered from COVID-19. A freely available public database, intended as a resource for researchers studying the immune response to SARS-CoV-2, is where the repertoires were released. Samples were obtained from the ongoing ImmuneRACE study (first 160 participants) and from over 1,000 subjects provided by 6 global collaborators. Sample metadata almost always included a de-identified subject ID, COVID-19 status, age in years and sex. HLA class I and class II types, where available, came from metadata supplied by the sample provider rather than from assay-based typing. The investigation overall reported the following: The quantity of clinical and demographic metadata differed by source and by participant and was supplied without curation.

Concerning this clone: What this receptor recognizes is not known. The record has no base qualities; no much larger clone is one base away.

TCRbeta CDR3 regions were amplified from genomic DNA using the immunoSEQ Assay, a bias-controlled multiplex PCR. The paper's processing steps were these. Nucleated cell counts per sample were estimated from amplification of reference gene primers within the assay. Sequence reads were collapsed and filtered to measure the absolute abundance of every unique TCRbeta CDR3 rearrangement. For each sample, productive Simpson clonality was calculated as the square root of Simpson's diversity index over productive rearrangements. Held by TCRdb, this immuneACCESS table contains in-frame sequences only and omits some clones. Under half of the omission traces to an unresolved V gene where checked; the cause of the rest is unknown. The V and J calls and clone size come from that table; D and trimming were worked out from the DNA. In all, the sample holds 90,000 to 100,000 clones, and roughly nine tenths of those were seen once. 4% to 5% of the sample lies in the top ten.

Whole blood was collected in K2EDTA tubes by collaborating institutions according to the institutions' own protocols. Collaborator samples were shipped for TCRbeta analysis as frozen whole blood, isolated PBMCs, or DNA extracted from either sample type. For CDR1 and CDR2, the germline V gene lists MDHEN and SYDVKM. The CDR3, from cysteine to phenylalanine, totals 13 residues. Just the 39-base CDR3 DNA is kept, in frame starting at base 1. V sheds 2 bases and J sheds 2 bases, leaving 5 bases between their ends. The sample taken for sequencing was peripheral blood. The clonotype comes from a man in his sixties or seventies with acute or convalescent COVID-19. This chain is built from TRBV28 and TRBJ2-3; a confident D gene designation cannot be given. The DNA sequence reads TGTGCCAGCAGTTTAGTATACACAGATACGCAGTATTTT. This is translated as CASSLVYTDTQYF.